These 3 T cell receptor beta chains came from one sample sequenced in a study of monozygotic twins with inflammatory bowel disease. TCRdb re-analyzed the 5' RACE reads; it lists each CDR3 protein once, without DNA. In total, the table holds about 140,000 distinct CDR3 sequences. What was sequenced was blood. Receptors originate from a human donor with ulcerative colitis or Crohn's disease, or a healthy co-twin of an affected twin (not recorded which).

The genes are TRBV7-6 and TRBJ2-1; there is no DNA to check the TCRdb D call of TRBD1. CDR1 SGHVS and CDR2 FNYEAQ come from the germline V gene. The CDR3 totals 15 residues. The CDR3 loop is CASSAGTGSYNEQFF.

V gene TRBV24-1 combines with J gene TRBJ2-2; TCRdb gives TRBD1 as the D gene, but with no DNA this cannot be confirmed. Germline V gene lookup returns CDR1 KGHDR and CDR2 SFDVKD. The CDR3 is 15 residues long. The CDR3 loop is CATSDWQGEAGELFF.

The V call is TRBV18, the J call TRBJ2-7; there is no DNA to check the TCRdb D call of TRBD2. The CDR3 is 18 amino acids. Germline lookup yields CDR1 KGHSH and CDR2 LQKENI. The CDR3 sequence is CASSPNYLAGGQSIEQYF.